The 20 T cell receptor beta chains listed next were all sequenced from one sample in a study of siplizumab effects on memory and regulatory T cells. The protocol was immunoSEQ multiplex PCR, while the TCRdb copy is restricted to in-frame clones and leaves out a portion. The sample includes 65,000 to 85,000 clones, 85% to 95% seen only once; the top ten take over 4%. Sequences were obtained from CD8+ T cells sorted from blood. All receptors come from a human donor in good health.

The chain has TRBV11-2 and TRBJ2-2, with a tentative D call TRBD1 (6 bases). Germline V gives CDR1 SGHAT, CDR2 FQNNGV. V shed 7 bases and J shed 5 bases, with 8 bases lying between them. This CDR3 has 12 amino acids. In DNA form, the CDR3 reads TGTGCCAGCACAGGGGTTACCGGGGAGCTGTTTTTT. Encoded protein: CASTGVTGELFF.

This chain connects TRBV5-6 to TRBJ2-1; D uncertain. Germline V lookup: CDR1 SGHDT, CDR2 YYEEEE. The V gene lost 0 bases and the J gene lost 9 bases, with 7 bases spanning the gap. There are 12 residues in the CDR3. CDR3 sequence reads: CASSLAGREQFF. Written as DNA, the CDR3 is TGTGCCAGCAGCTTGGCCGGGCGTGAGCAGTTCTTC.

The gene calls are TRBV29-1 and TRBJ2-2; D gene unclear. The germline V gene encodes CDR1 SQVTM and CDR2 ANQGSEA. The CDR3 is made up of 11 amino acids. V lost 7 bases and J lost 8, with 11 bases in between. The CDR3 DNA reads TGCAGCGCTTTGGTGGGGGGGGAGCTGTTTTTT. It is translated as CSALVGGELFF.

The V call is TRBV6-1, the J call TRBJ2-1, with D possibly being TRBD1 or TRBD2 (5 bases each). V lost 7 bases, J lost 4 bases, and 14 bases lay in between. Germline V gene data show CDR1 as MNHNS and CDR2 as SASEGT. The CDR3 runs 14 residues. The chain's CDR3 is CASTPRGEYNEQFF. DNA for the CDR3: TGTGCCAGCACCCCGAGAGGGGAGTACAATGAGCAGTTCTTC.

In DNA form, the CDR3 reads TGTGCCAGTGGGACAGCCACTGAAGCTTTCTTT. Protein sequence: CASGTATEAFF. The rearrangement links TRBV19 to TRBJ1-1, with TRBD1 matching over 7 bases. Germline values: CDR1 LNHDA, CDR2 SQIVND (reference sequence). This CDR3 comprises 11 residues. V was pared by 8 bases and J by 4 bases, with 1 base of the junction left unmatched.

This clone was observed a single time. The rearrangement joins TRBV10-3 to TRBJ2-3; possible D gene TRBD2, 5 bases. The length of the CDR3 is 16 residues. Trimming shortened V by 4 bases and J by 3 bases, and 17 bases separated the two germline ends. Germline CDR1 reads ENHRY; CDR2 reads SYGVKD. DNA of the CDR3: TGTGCCATCAGTGGAGGGAGCGGCGAGGCGACAGATACGCAGTATTTT. Translated, it gives CAISGGSGEATDTQYF.

The chain joins TRBV11-1 to TRBJ2-5; 8 positions match TRBD2. Germline V gives CDR1 SGHAT, CDR2 FQDESV (reference sequence). There are 16 residues in the CDR3. Germline trimming cut 3 bases from V and 1 base from J; bases unmatched to any gene: 7. Here the CDR3 DNA reads TGTGCCAGCAGCTTCGGGACTAGTTCCGCCCAAGAGACCCAGTACTTC. Translated: CASSFGTSSAQETQYF.

The V and J genes are TRBV20-1 and TRBJ1-2; 12 nucleotides match TRBD1. The length of the CDR3 is 11 residues. From germline, CDR1 is DFQATT and CDR2 SNEGSKA (reference sequence). The CDR3 bases are TGCAGCACCGGGACAGGGGGCGGCTACACCTTC. Its translation is CSTGTGGGYTF.

The chain links TRBV19 to TRBJ2-2, with D unclear. The CDR3 length is 12 residues. V lost 7 bases, J lost 5 bases, and 8 bases lay in between. CDR1 is LNHDA and CDR2 is SQIVND in the germline V gene (reference sequence). The CDR3 DNA reads TGTGCCAGTATCAAGGTTACCGGGGAGCTGTTTTTT. It is translated as CASIKVTGELFF. Full variable domain (remainder filled in from reference TRBV19 and TRBJ2-2): DGGITQSPKYLFRKEGQNVTLSCEQNLNHDAMYWYRQDPGQGLRLIYYSQIVNDFQKGDIAEGYSVSREKKESFPLTVTSAQKNPTAFYLCASIKVTGELFFGEGSRLTVL.

This chain links TRBV4-1 with TRBJ2-1; D not resolved. V lost 0 bases, J lost 14 bases, and 11 bases lay in between. This CDR3 region has 12 residues. The V gene's germline CDR1 is MGHRA and CDR2 YSYEKL. The CDR3 region has the DNA TGCGCCAGCAGCCAAGAACCAGGTGGGGAGTTCTTC. This encodes CASSQEPGGEFF.

The chain has TRBV5-4 and TRBJ2-3, with D tentatively TRBD1 (5 bases). This CDR3 region has 14 residues. From germline, CDR1 is SGHNT and CDR2 YYREEE (reference sequence). Trimming cost V 7 bases and J 4 bases, with 16 bases left between them. CDR3 sequence reads: CASPGHAMADTQYF. The CDR3 DNA reads as TGTGCCAGCCCCGGACACGCGATGGCAGATACGCAGTATTTT.

This rearrangement joins TRBV27 to TRBJ2-5; 9 bases agree with TRBD1. J lost 0 bases, V lost 4 bases, and 6 bases had no gene match. The CDR3 extends over 16 amino acids. Germline V gene data show CDR1 as MNHEY and CDR2 as SMNVEV (reference sequence). The CDR3 sequence is CASSSRDRVNQETQYF. The CDR3 DNA reads TGTGCCAGCAGTTCCCGGGACAGGGTAAACCAAGAGACCCAGTACTTC.

The DNA of the CDR3 is TGTGCCAGCTCCCCTTTAGGACAGGGCGCCACTGAAGCTTTCTTT. It yields the protein CASSPLGQGATEAFF. V is TRBV18 and J is TRBJ1-1; TRBD1 matches 8 bases. Losses at the gene ends were 6 bases for V and 4 bases for J; bases not matched to a gene: 10. The CDR3 length is 15 residues. Germline V gives CDR1 KGHSH, CDR2 LQKENI.

The chain couples TRBV7-3 to TRBJ2-1, with D hard to call. CDR1 is SGHTA, CDR2 FQGTGA, per germline. Deletions cut 5 bases from V and 8 bases from J, with 16 bases between. The CDR3 spans 14 residues. CDR3 sequence reads: CASSLGSADDEQFF. In DNA form, the CDR3 reads TGTGCCAGCAGCCTCGGGTCCGCGGACGATGAGCAGTTCTTC.

This sequence joins TRBV6-1 and TRBJ1-2; a weak D match, TRBD1 (5 bases). V was clipped by 5 bases and J by 3 bases, with 13 bases between them. This CDR3 contains 14 residues. Germline V gene data show CDR1 as MNHNS and CDR2 as SASEGT. CDR3: CASSLSGTDYGYTF. The CDR3 coding sequence is TGTGCCAGCAGTTTGTCCGGGACGGACTATGGCTACACCTTC.

The genes are TRBV7-8 and TRBJ1-4; 8 positions agree with TRBD1. Germline values: CDR1 SGHVS, CDR2 FQNEAQ. The trim removed 5 bases at V and 4 bases at J, leaving 3 bases unmatched. The CDR3 spans 14 residues. CDR3 DNA: TGTGCCAGCAGCGCGACAGGGGATAATGAAAAACTGTTTTTT. It specifies CASSATGDNEKLFF. The variable domain in full, completed from reference TRBV7-8 and TRBJ1-4, reads GAGVSQSPRYKVAKRGQDVALRCDPISGHVSLFWYQQALGQGPEFLTYFQNEAQLDKSGLPSDRFFAERPEGSVSTLKIQRTQQEDSAVYLCASSATGDNEKLFFGSGTQLSVL.

The chain has TRBV21-1 and TRBJ2-7; the D segment call TRBD1 is taken from the table without a DNA check. TRBV21-1 is a documented pseudogene. The CDR3 runs 14 residues. CDR3 bases: TGTGCCAGAGAGGTGGGGGACAGGACCCACGAGCAGTACTTC. Its translation is CAREVGDRTHEQYF.

The genes are TRBV4-2 and TRBJ2-7, with D perhaps TRBD1 (6 bases). The V gene's germline CDR1 is LGHNA and CDR2 YNFKEQ. V was cut by 2 bases and J by 2 bases, with 16 bases left in between. CDR3 length: 16 amino acids. The CDR3: CASSQSAGDSAYEQYF. CDR3 in DNA: TGTGCCAGCAGCCAATCCGCAGGGGATTCAGCCTACGAGCAGTACTTC.

V is TRBV5-1 and J is TRBJ2-3; 8 nucleotides align to TRBD2. Germline V gene sequence: CDR1 SGHRS, CDR2 YFSETQ. The CDR3 has 14 amino acids. V lost 3 bases and J lost 5; bases outside the gene matches: 5. For the CDR3, the DNA is TGCGCCAGCAGCTCGAGCGGGGGAGGAGATACGCAGTATTTT. Translated: CASSSSGGGDTQYF.

The chain links TRBV7-8 to TRBJ1-1; D is uncertain. V gave up 5 bases and J gave up 7 bases, with 17 bases separating them. This CDR3 spans 14 amino acids. Germline V gene lookup returns CDR1 SGHVS and CDR2 FQNEAQ. Here the CDR3 reads CASSPDGSFVEAFF. DNA for the CDR3: TGTGCCAGCAGCCCAGATGGTTCCTTCGTTGAAGCTTTCTTT.